This is a list of T cell receptor beta chains from one sample in a study of blood T cell repertoires in COVID-19. Some clones are missing from TCRdb's copy, which holds only in-frame ones; the method was immunoSEQ multiplex PCR. The table shows more than 95,000 clones, with around 90% occurring only once. The sample comprised peripheral blood. The receptors were gathered from a woman aged 55 to 70 with acute or convalescent COVID-19. Each CDR3 is given with its conserved first and last residue. The D gene is left open where the match is weak. Some rows mark clone size as missing; the rest say once, few, many or name a class of expanded clone.

>TRBJ2-2|TRBV18|.|TRBD2
TGTGCCAGCTCACCACTAGCGGGAGGTGAGACCGGGGAGCTGTTTTTT
CASSPLAGGETGELFF
>TRBJ1-6|TRBV2|.|TRBD1
TGTGCCAGCCGGACAGGGATCTATAATTCACCCCTCCACTTT
CASRTGIYNSPLHF
>TRBJ2-1|TRBV7-2|.|.
TGTGCCAGCAGCTTAGACGGACTGACCCAGGTTGAGCAGTTCTTC
CASSLDGLTQVEQFF
>TRBJ1-4|TRBV29-1|.|.
TGCAGCGTTGAAGATCGGAGAGGCGCCGATGAAAAACTGTTTTTT
CSVEDRRGADEKLFF
>TRBJ2-5|TRBV3-1/TRBV3-2|.|TRBD1
TGTGCCAGCAGCCAACCCGACAGGGAACAAGAGACCCAGTACTTC
CASSQPDREQETQYF
>TRBJ1-2|TRBV15|.|.
TGTGCCACCAGCAGCAACCGGGGGATGGTCTATGGCTACACCTTC
CATSSNRGMVYGYTF
>TRBJ1-4|TRBV5-1|.|.
TGCGCCAGCAGCGCGGGAGGGGTAGAAAATGAAAAACTGTTTTTT
CASSAGGVENEKLFF
>TRBJ2-2|TRBV6-5|.|TRBD1
TGTGCCAGCAGTTCCCAGGGGGCAAGGGACACCGGGGAGCTGTTTTTT
CASSSQGARDTGELFF
>TRBJ2-1|TRBV5-1|.|.
TGCGCCAGCAGCATGACCGGGAAGGCGAGCAATGAGCAGTTCTTC
CASSMTGKASNEQFF
>TRBJ2-1|TRBV18|.|TRBD2
TGTGCCAGCTCACCCCGTCGGGGGGGGGACTACAATGAGCAGTTCTTC
CASSPRRGGDYNEQFF
>TRBJ2-5|TRBV7-8|.|TRBD2
TGTGCCAGCAGCCTAAATGGGGGGGATGGGACCCAGTACTTC
CASSLNGGDGTQYF
>TRBJ1-1|TRBV19|.|TRBD1
TGTGCCAGTAGGGGCCCCCGGGACAGGGGGATTCTAAGCGCGACTTTCTTT
CASRGPRDRGILSATFF
>TRBJ2-3|TRBV10-3|.|.
TGTGCCATCAGGGATAGCGGATCCGATACGCAGTATTTT
CAIRDSGSDTQYF
>TRBJ2-7|TRBV11-2|.|TRBD2
TGTGCCAGCAGCTCGCGGACTAGCGGGGTCCGTTCCTACGAGCAGTACTTC
CASSSRTSGVRSYEQYF
>TRBJ2-1|TRBV2|.|TRBD2
TGTGCCAGCAGTCCTAGACTAGCGGGGGGGAACAATGAGCAGTTCTTC
CASSPRLAGGNNEQFF
>TRBJ1-1|TRBV28|.|.
TGTGCCAGCAGATTTCCGGGACAGAACACTGAAGCTTTCTTT
CASRFPGQNTEAFF
>TRBJ1-2|TRBV5-1|.|TRBD1
TGCGCCAGCAGCTTGCAGGGACAGGGGACTAACTATGGCTACACCTTC
CASSLQGQGTNYGYTF
>TRBJ2-1|TRBV6-2/TRBV6-3|.|.
TGTGCCAGCAGTTCCCGGGACTCTTACAATGAGCAGTTCTTC
CASSSRDSYNEQFF
>TRBJ1-2|TRBV27|.|.
TGTGCCAGCAGTCTCCACGGGACTCTTTATGGCTACACCTTC
CASSLHGTLYGYTF
>TRBJ1-5|TRBV27|.|.
TGTGCCAGCAGTTTTCCCGACAGGAAGCACGGTTATAGCAATCAGCCCCAGCATTTT
CASSFPDRKHGYSNQPQHF
>TRBJ1-1|TRBV6-5|.|TRBD1
TGTGCCAGCAGTTACGCGACAGGGGGAACTGAAGCTTTCTTT
CASSYATGGTEAFF
>TRBJ2-2|TRBV6-5|.|.
TGTGCCAGCACTAACTGGGGGGTCACCGGGGAGCTGTTTTTT
CASTNWGVTGELFF
>TRBJ1-2|TRBV3-1/TRBV3-2|.|.
TGTGCCAGCAGCCTCGGAGGGGTCGGGGGCTACACCTTC
CASSLGGVGGYTF
>TRBJ1-4|TRBV4-2|once|.
TGTGCCAGCAGCCATGCCCAGGGGCCTGATGAAAAACTGTTTTTT
CASSHAQGPDEKLFF
>TRBJ1-5|TRBV12-3/TRBV12-4|.|.
TGTGCCAGCAGTTTCACGCGAGGTCAGCCCCAGCATTTT
CASSFTRGQPQHF
>TRBJ1-1|TRBV6-5|few|.
TGTGCCAGCAGGTTAACAGGGAGCACTGAAGCTTTCTTT
CASRLTGSTEAFF
>TRBJ2-2|TRBV19|.|.
TGTGCCAGTCGCCCGGACAGATTCACCGGGGAGCTGTTTTTT
CASRPDRFTGELFF
>TRBJ1-6|TRBV6-5|.|.
TGTGCCAGCAGGACAGAACCTAACTCACCCCTCCACTTT
CASRTEPNSPLHF
>TRBJ1-5|TRBV5-1|.|.
TGCGCCAGCAGCGCCGGTGATAGCAATCAGCCCCAGCATTTT
CASSAGDSNQPQHF
>TRBJ2-5|TRBV11-2|.|.
TGTGCCAGCAGCCGGCACCGGACAGACCAAGAGACCCAGTACTTC
CASSRHRTDQETQYF
>TRBJ1-1|TRBV21-1|once|.
TGTGCCAGCAGCAAAAAAACCGGGACAGAAAGGAACACTGAAGCTTTCTTT
CASSKKTGTERNTEAFF
>TRBJ2-5|TRBV11-2|.|TRBD2
TGTGCCAGCAGGACACTAGCGGGAGACTGGGAGACCCAGTACTTC
CASRTLAGDWETQYF
>TRBJ1-2|TRBV30|.|TRBD1
TGTGCCTGGAGTCCTCCACAGGGGGAAGCTAACTATGGCTACACCTTC
CAWSPPQGEANYGYTF
>TRBJ1-1|TRBV7-3|.|.
TGTGCCAGCAGCTTAGGCAGGGGCCCCCCTCTGAACACTGAAGCTTTCTTT
CASSLGRGPPLNTEAFF
>TRBJ1-5|TRBV4-2|.|.
TGTGCCAGCAGCCAAGGGACTGATAGCAATCAGCCCCAGCATTTT
CASSQGTDSNQPQHF
>TRBJ2-5|TRBV4-1|once|TRBD1
TGCGCCAGCAGCCAAGATCCCCACAGGGGAGAGACCCAGTACTTC
CASSQDPHRGETQYF
>TRBJ1-1|TRBV5-4|.|.
TGTGCCAGCAGCAACCCGCCCGGGTATACTGAAGCTTTCTTT
CASSNPPGYTEAFF
>TRBJ2-1|TRBV18|.|.
TGTGCCAGCTCAGCGACGCAAACTAGCATCTACAATGAGCAGTTCTTC
CASSATQTSIYNEQFF
>TRBJ1-1|TRBV14|.|TRBD1
TGTGCCAGCAGCCCGATCGCCGGGACAGGGGGCGGGGACACTGAAGCTTTCTTT
CASSPIAGTGGGDTEAFF
>TRBJ1-2|TRBV5-1|.|.
TGCGCCAGCAGCCCTGGGGGGACTGGGAACTATGGCTACACCTTC
CASSPGGTGNYGYTF
>TRBJ1-2|TRBV5-1|once|TRBD1
TGCGCCAGCAGTCAGGACAGGGGGCGTAACTATGGCTACACCTTC
CASSQDRGRNYGYTF
>TRBJ2-1|TRBV11-2|.|.
TGTGCCAGCAGTCCCGAGCCAATGAACAATGAGCAGTTCTTC
CASSPEPMNNEQFF
>TRBJ1-2|TRBV5-1|.|TRBD1
TGCGCCAGCAGCTTGTCCGGGACAGCAACTAACTATGGCTACACCTTC
CASSLSGTATNYGYTF
>TRBJ1-5|TRBV3-1/TRBV3-2|few|.
TGTGCCAGCAGCCAGGGCTCACCGGGGAATCAGCCCCAGCATTTT
CASSQGSPGNQPQHF
>TRBJ1-5|TRBV18|.|.
TGTGCCAGCTCCCTAGGATTATATCAGCCCCAGCATTTT
CASSLGLYQPQHF
>TRBJ2-5|TRBV24-1|.|.
TGTGCCACCAGTGAAGGACAGAACCAAGAGACCCAGTACTTC
CATSEGQNQETQYF
>TRBJ2-3|TRBV18|.|.
TGTGCCAGCTCACGTGTCTCGAGGCTCGGGGGTAGAGATACGCAGTATTTT
CASSRVSRLGGRDTQYF
>TRBJ2-1|TRBV28|.|TRBD2
TGTGCCAGCAGCCCATCTTCAGGACTAGCGGGACCCAGGGGGAGCTCCTACAATGAGCAGTTCTTC
CASSPSSGLAGPRGSSYNEQFF
>TRBJ2-3|TRBV29-1|.|.
TGCAGCGTTGGGGCCGCTCAAACAGATACGCAGTATTTT
CSVGAAQTDTQYF
>TRBJ2-1|TRBV7-6|.|.
TGTGCCAGCGGTAAGACAGCGAGCTCCTACAATGAGCAGTTCTTC
CASGKTASSYNEQFF
>TRBJ2-1|TRBV9|once|TRBD2
TGTGCCAGCAGCCCCGGGAGGCCTACCTACAATGAGCAGTTCTTC
CASSPGRPTYNEQFF
>TRBJ1-1|TRBV5-6|.|.
TGTGCCAGCACCCGGACAGACGGTGAAGCTTTCTTT
CASTRTDGEAFF
>TRBJ2-5|TRBV4-1|.|.
TGCGCCAGCAGCCAAGATAGGCCAGGGGCCTTACAAGAGACCCAGTACTTC
CASSQDRPGALQETQYF
>TRBJ1-3|TRBV6-5|.|.
TGTGCCAGCAGTTCCGGGACAAAAGGAAACACCATATATTTT
CASSSGTKGNTIYF
>TRBJ2-3|TRBV5-1|.|.
TGCGCCAGCAGCTTACACAGCCCCACAGATACGCAGTATTTT
CASSLHSPTDTQYF
>TRBJ2-1|TRBV20-1|few|TRBD2
TGCAGTGCGAGTGGGACTAGCGGGACCTACAATGAGCAGTTCTTC
CSASGTSGTYNEQFF